The present T cell receptor (beta chain) was sequenced within a study of blood T cell repertoires in COVID-19. Overall study context: The United States, Italy and Spain supplied acute and convalescent COVID-19 samples. Sources were T cells, B-cell-depleted T cells, or PBMCs; the material itself was cDNA or gDNA.

Participant ages covered roughly 18 to 89 years across about two dozen US areas. This clone appeared a single time. Sequenced by immunoSEQ multiplex PCR; TCRdb stores in-frame clones only, minus some. The repertoire holds about 440,000 clones, roughly 88% seen once, with 0.6% in the top ten. Unmatched junction bases numbered 12, after V lost 7 bases and J lost 5 bases. The CDR3 extends over 15 amino acids. CDR1 and CDR2 from the germline V gene are SGHRS and YFSETQ. The chain links TRBV5-1 to TRBJ2-1; 7 positions match TRBD2. The receptor's source is a man aged 18 to 30 who had recovered from COVID-19. Material for sequencing was PBMCs or T cells enriched from blood (not recorded which). CDR3 bases: TGCGCCAGCCCCCGGCGGAAGCGGGACCACAATGAGCAGTTCTTC. Translated, it gives CASPRRKRDHNEQFF. The variable domain in full, completed from reference TRBV5-1 and TRBJ2-1, reads KAGVTQTPRYLIKTRGQQVTLSCSPISGHRSVSWYQQTPGQGLQFLFEYFSETQRNKGNFPGRFSGRQFSNSRSEMNVSTLELGDSALYLCASPRRKRDHNEQFFGPGTRLTVL.